This is a list of T cell receptor beta chains from one sample in a study of cytomegalovirus exposure and HLA in healthy donors. The protocol was immunoSEQ multiplex PCR, while the TCRdb copy is restricted to in-frame clones and leaves out a portion. The sample includes roughly 100,000 clones, 76% of them seen just once. Sequencing input: PBMCs. The receptors here all came from a man in his forties in good health and CMV-seropositive. The CDR3 runs from the conserved cysteine through the conserved F or W. A D gene is named only where the DNA matches it firmly. Clone size appears in some rows only: once, few, many, or a class for an expanded clone.

clone size: few; J gene: TRBJ1-5; V gene: TRBV6-5; D gene: TRBD1; CDR3 DNA: TGTGCCAGCAGTTACCAGGGGGGAGGCAATCAGCCCCAGCATTTT; CDR3 protein: CASSYQGGGNQPQHF
clone size: NA; J gene: TRBJ1-1; V gene: TRBV7-9; D gene: NA; CDR3 DNA: TGTGCCAGCAGTTCTAAAGGGGGGGCTGATGAAGCTTTCTTT; CDR3 protein: CASSSKGGADEAFF
clone size: NA; J gene: TRBJ1-1; V gene: TRBV11-1; D gene: NA; CDR3 DNA: TGTGCCAGCAGCTTAAGGGGGGGCACTGAAGCTTTCTTT; CDR3 protein: CASSLRGGTEAFF
clone size: NA; J gene: TRBJ2-1; V gene: TRBV6-1; D gene: NA; CDR3 DNA: TGTGCCAGCAGTGAAATTAACAGCAATGAGCAGTTCTTC; CDR3 protein: CASSEINSNEQFF
clone size: NA; J gene: TRBJ1-2; V gene: TRBV5-1; D gene: TRBD1; CDR3 DNA: TGCGCCAGCAGTTCTGACAGGGCCTATGGCTACACCTTC; CDR3 protein: CASSSDRAYGYTF
clone size: NA; J gene: TRBJ2-3; V gene: TRBV5-8; D gene: TRBD1; CDR3 DNA: TGTGCCAGCAGCTCGACAGGGGTGGCAGATACGCAGTATTTT; CDR3 protein: CASSSTGVADTQYF
clone size: few; J gene: TRBJ1-1; V gene: TRBV6-5; D gene: NA; CDR3 DNA: TGTGCCAGCAGTTACGGTCCGGACACTGAAGCTTTCTTT; CDR3 protein: CASSYGPDTEAFF
clone size: NA; J gene: TRBJ1-4; V gene: TRBV19; D gene: TRBD1; CDR3 DNA: TGTGCCAGTAGTCCCCCCCGACAGGGGAGTCCCCCTAATGAAAAACTGTTTTTT; CDR3 protein: CASSPPRQGSPPNEKLFF
clone size: few; J gene: TRBJ1-5; V gene: TRBV11-3; D gene: NA; CDR3 DNA: TGTGCCAGCAGCACTTCCGCCAGGGGTATGAGCAATCAGCCCCAGCATTTT; CDR3 protein: CASSTSARGMSNQPQHF
clone size: NA; J gene: TRBJ1-5; V gene: TRBV12-5; D gene: NA; CDR3 DNA: TGTGCTAGTGGTTTAAATTCTCATCAGCCCCAGCATTTT; CDR3 protein: CASGLNSHQPQHF
clone size: NA; J gene: TRBJ2-1; V gene: TRBV4-3; D gene: TRBD2; CDR3 DNA: TGCGCCAGCAGCCAAGGGACTAGCGGGGGGGCCAATGAGCAGTTCTTC; CDR3 protein: CASSQGTSGGANEQFF
clone size: NA; J gene: TRBJ2-1; V gene: TRBV12-5; D gene: TRBD2; CDR3 DNA: TGTACTAGTGGTTCGTACAGGGGCCTTAATCTGGTGCCGGGACTAGCGGGAGGGCCTAATGAGCAGTTCTTC; CDR3 protein: CTSGSYRGLNLVPGLAGGPNEQFF
clone size: NA; J gene: TRBJ2-1; V gene: TRBV6-5; D gene: NA; CDR3 DNA: TGTGCCAGCAGTCGGACTGAGTGGACCTACAATGAGCAGTTCTTC; CDR3 protein: CASSRTEWTYNEQFF
clone size: NA; J gene: TRBJ1-1; V gene: TRBV13; D gene: TRBD1; CDR3 DNA: TGTGCCAGCAGCCCGGGGACAGGGGGTAGTAAGGCTTTCTTT; CDR3 protein: CASSPGTGGSKAFF
clone size: NA; J gene: TRBJ1-1; V gene: TRBV6-5; D gene: NA; CDR3 DNA: TGTGCCAGCAGTGAAATAAGGGGATCCACTGAAGCTTTCTTT; CDR3 protein: CASSEIRGSTEAFF
clone size: NA; J gene: TRBJ2-1; V gene: TRBV6-6; D gene: NA; CDR3 DNA: TGTGCCAGCAGTTACGACGGCTACAGCTCCTACAATGAGCAGTTCTTC; CDR3 protein: CASSYDGYSSYNEQFF
clone size: NA; J gene: TRBJ2-7; V gene: TRBV4-3; D gene: TRBD2; CDR3 DNA: TGCGCCAGCAGCCAAGGTTCTTCTAGCGGGAGCTACGAGCAGTACTTC; CDR3 protein: CASSQGSSSGSYEQYF
clone size: NA; J gene: TRBJ2-2; V gene: TRBV2; D gene: NA; CDR3 DNA: TGTGCCAGCCGTAACCCAGCGGGCACCGGGGAGCTGTTTTTT; CDR3 protein: CASRNPAGTGELFF
clone size: few; J gene: TRBJ1-1; V gene: TRBV7-8; D gene: NA; CDR3 DNA: TGTGCCAGCAGCTTATCGGTCGCTGAAGCTTTCTTT; CDR3 protein: CASSLSVAEAFF
clone size: NA; J gene: TRBJ2-5; V gene: TRBV9; D gene: TRBD1; CDR3 DNA: TGTGCCAGCAGCGTGATGGGACAGGGGGAAGAGACCCAGTACTTC; CDR3 protein: CASSVMGQGEETQYF
clone size: NA; J gene: TRBJ2-1; V gene: TRBV5-4; D gene: TRBD2; CDR3 DNA: TGTGCCAGCAGTCGGCTAGCGGGAGGGTACAATGAGCAGTTCTTC; CDR3 protein: CASSRLAGGYNEQFF
clone size: NA; J gene: TRBJ1-2; V gene: TRBV5-4; D gene: NA; CDR3 DNA: TGTGCCAGCAGCTTTCGGGGGGCGTTATTCATAGCTAACTATGGCTACACCTTC; CDR3 protein: CASSFRGALFIANYGYTF
clone size: NA; J gene: TRBJ2-5; V gene: TRBV7-8; D gene: TRBD2; CDR3 DNA: TGTGCCAGCAGCCAAGGACTAGCGGGAGGTTACCAAGAGACCCAGTACTTC; CDR3 protein: CASSQGLAGGYQETQYF
clone size: NA; J gene: TRBJ2-5; V gene: TRBV27; D gene: NA; CDR3 DNA: TGTGCCAGGGGCAGAAACTACCAAGAGACCCAGTACTTC; CDR3 protein: CARGRNYQETQYF
clone size: NA; J gene: TRBJ2-1; V gene: TRBV6-5; D gene: NA; CDR3 DNA: TGTGCCAGCAGTGCCAGGGTAGGGTCCTACAATGAGCAGTTCTTC; CDR3 protein: CASSARVGSYNEQFF
clone size: NA; J gene: TRBJ1-2; V gene: TRBV5-4; D gene: NA; CDR3 DNA: TGTGCCAGCAGCTTGTCAACAGGAGCTAACTATGGCTACACCTTC; CDR3 protein: CASSLSTGANYGYTF
clone size: NA; J gene: TRBJ2-5; V gene: TRBV5-4; D gene: TRBD1; CDR3 DNA: TGTGCCAGCAGCTTCGGACAGGGGCACCAAGAGACCCAGTACTTC; CDR3 protein: CASSFGQGHQETQYF
clone size: NA; J gene: TRBJ1-2; V gene: TRBV21-1; D gene: NA; CDR3 DNA: TGTGCCAGCAGCAAAGTATTGAGGATGTACTATGGCTACACCTTC; CDR3 protein: CASSKVLRMYYGYTF
clone size: few; J gene: TRBJ2-7; V gene: TRBV28; D gene: TRBD1; CDR3 DNA: TGTGCCAGCAGTTTTGACAGGGGGCTATACGAGCAGTACTTC; CDR3 protein: CASSFDRGLYEQYF
clone size: NA; J gene: TRBJ2-2; V gene: TRBV7-9; D gene: TRBD1; CDR3 DNA: TGTGCCAGCAGGGCGAGACAGGGTGACACCGGGGAGCTGTTTTTT; CDR3 protein: CASRARQGDTGELFF
clone size: NA; J gene: TRBJ2-3; V gene: TRBV7-2; D gene: TRBD2; CDR3 DNA: TGTGCCAGCAGCTCGCCAACCGGGGGGTCGTCTAGCACAGATACGCAGTATTTT; CDR3 protein: CASSSPTGGSSSTDTQYF
clone size: NA; J gene: TRBJ2-7; V gene: TRBV19; D gene: NA; CDR3 DNA: TGTGCCAGTAGTATAGACGGCAGACTAGGAAAGGGCGAGCAGTACTTC; CDR3 protein: CASSIDGRLGKGEQYF
clone size: NA; J gene: TRBJ2-1; V gene: TRBV4-1; D gene: TRBD2; CDR3 DNA: TGCGCCAGCAGCCAGGAGGGTAGCGGGTACAGCTCCTACAATGAGCAGTTCTTC; CDR3 protein: CASSQEGSGYSSYNEQFF
clone size: NA; J gene: TRBJ2-3; V gene: TRBV6-5; D gene: TRBD2; CDR3 DNA: TGTGCCAGCAGTGCCTCAGGGACTAGTGCAGATACGCAGTATTTT; CDR3 protein: CASSASGTSADTQYF
clone size: NA; J gene: TRBJ2-2; V gene: TRBV5-6; D gene: TRBD2; CDR3 DNA: TGTGCCAGCAGCTTGGCCTTACTAGCGGGAGGAGGGACCGGGGAGCTGTTTTTT; CDR3 protein: CASSLALLAGGGTGELFF
clone size: NA; J gene: TRBJ2-6; V gene: TRBV5-5; D gene: NA; CDR3 DNA: TGTGCCAGCAGCCGGTCAGGCGGGGCCAACGTCCTGACTTTC; CDR3 protein: CASSRSGGANVLTF
clone size: NA; J gene: TRBJ1-5; V gene: TRBV9; D gene: NA; CDR3 DNA: TGTGCCAGCAGCCTCCAGGGGAAGGAGCCCCAGCATTTT; CDR3 protein: CASSLQGKEPQHF
clone size: NA; J gene: TRBJ2-3; V gene: TRBV5-1; D gene: TRBD2; CDR3 DNA: TGCGCCAGCAGCGCCCTGCGTAGCGGGACTAGCACAGATACGCAGTATTTT; CDR3 protein: CASSALRSGTSTDTQYF
clone size: NA; J gene: TRBJ1-4; V gene: TRBV6-1; D gene: NA; CDR3 DNA: TGTGCCAGCAGTTTGCGCTATGTTAATGAAAAACTGTTTTTT; CDR3 protein: CASSLRYVNEKLFF
clone size: many; J gene: TRBJ1-3; V gene: TRBV7-3; D gene: NA; CDR3 DNA: TGTGCCAGCAGCCAACTATACTTCTCCTCCCGGAGAAACACCATATATTTT; CDR3 protein: CASSQLYFSSRRNTIYF
clone size: NA; J gene: TRBJ2-3; V gene: TRBV30; D gene: TRBD2; CDR3 DNA: TGTGCCTGGAGTGTCATACTTATTAGCGGGGGGACAGATACGCAGTATTTT; CDR3 protein: CAWSVILISGGTDTQYF
clone size: NA; J gene: TRBJ2-1; V gene: TRBV2; D gene: TRBD2; CDR3 DNA: TGTGCCAGCAGTGAACCCCTAGGACTAGAAGAGCAGTTCTTC; CDR3 protein: CASSEPLGLEEQFF